Listed below are T cell receptor beta chains from one sample, sequenced in a study of T cells after yellow fever vaccination. TCRdb used MiXCR to reprocess the 5' RACE reads, holding one entry per CDR3 protein. The sample holds 150,000 to 200,000 distinct CDR3 sequences; under 7.5% are singletons and the top ten take approximately 2.5%. The sample in question was CD4+ T cells sorted from PBMCs, obtained about 5 days after the first yellow fever vaccination. These receptors came from a man in his late teens or twenties who received the YFV17D yellow fever vaccine. Each CDR3 is given with its conserved first and last residue. Fields, in order: CDR3 length, V gene, J gene, CDR3 protein.

15	TRBV9	TRBJ2-5	CASSGTGLNQETQYF
16	TRBV4-2	TRBJ2-3	CASSQAFLRQPDTQYF
13	TRBV5-1	TRBJ1-2	CASSSQGEDGYTF
14	TRBV5-1	TRBJ2-2	CASSLSGATGELFF
15	TRBV5-1	TRBJ1-4	CASGLYGATNEKLFF
14	TRBV7-9	TRBJ2-1	CAGGGGTGVNEQFF
20	TRBV4-1	TRBJ2-5	CASSPLVPFLRTSSVETQYF
15	TRBV6-1	TRBJ2-7	CASSPVGGGIYEQYF
14	TRBV5-1	TRBJ2-5	CASSWPGLQETQYF
15	TRBV12-3/TRBV12-4	TRBJ2-5	CASTPGQPGQETQYF
15	TRBV2	TRBJ2-1	CASRLDRGSFNEQFF
14	TRBV6-2/TRBV6-3	TRBJ2-5	CASTTGDGQETQYF
14	TRBV29-1	TRBJ1-4	CSVATFATNEKLFF
12	TRBV30	TRBJ2-7	CASTRGGHEQYF
12	TRBV7-3	TRBJ2-3	CASPGGGDTQYF
15	TRBV6-1	TRBJ2-2	CASSLAGHNTGELFF
15	TRBV4-3	TRBJ2-5	CASSQVISGRETQYF
14	TRBV11-2	TRBJ2-5	CASSGETGWETQYF
14	TRBV18	TRBJ2-3	CASSPPTVTDTQYF
12	TRBV11-2	TRBJ2-5	CASSLGARTQYF
14	TRBV7-3	TRBJ2-3	CASSSGRSTDTQYF
12	TRBV2	TRBJ2-1	CASRGQLNEQFF
14	TRBV4-3	TRBJ2-5	CASSARLAQETQYF
18	TRBV5-4	TRBJ2-3	CASMRTSGGLPSLDTQYF
16	TRBV7-3	TRBJ2-2	CACSSWTGGGTGELFF
13	TRBV6-1	TRBJ2-1	CASSASASAEQFF
14	TRBV20-1	TRBJ1-2	CSARVLGQEDGYTF
15	TRBV5-8	TRBJ2-1	CASSSRGEGYNEQFF
13	TRBV12-3/TRBV12-4	TRBJ1-1	CASSLVGNTEAFF
17	TRBV2	TRBJ1-5	CASKRTGDFYSNQPQHF
13	TRBV7-6	TRBJ1-5	CACPVGGQQPQHF
13	TRBV7-2	TRBJ2-1	CASSSAGHHEQFF
15	TRBV4-2	TRBJ1-1	CASSYGTGEATEAFF
16	TRBV7-2	TRBJ2-3	CASSYTSGGRTDTQYF
15	TRBV4-3	TRBJ1-5	CASSQDPTINQPQHF
14	TRBV11-2	TRBJ1-2	CASSTTGGNYGYTF
14	TRBV27	TRBJ2-5	CASSLWLGQETQYF
16	TRBV18	TRBJ2-1	CDSSPRGVGRTDEQFF
17	TRBV7-2	TRBJ1-4	CASSLTPPRATNEKLFF
15	TRBV9	TRBJ2-1	CASSVVAGAYNEQFF
14	TRBV29-1	TRBJ2-1	CSVWDRAAYNEQFF
14	TRBV20-1	TRBJ2-5	CSAREGLHQETQYF
16	TRBV5-1	TRBJ2-5	CASSLVSRKGQETQYF
12	TRBV5-8	TRBJ1-4	CASSLEHEKLFF
16	TRBV15	TRBJ2-1	CATSRDPDRVRGEQFF
17	TRBV6-2/TRBV6-3	TRBJ2-7	CASSYLLGQPLSYEQYF
13	TRBV7-2	TRBJ2-1	CASSITRGNEQFF
13	TRBV29-1	TRBJ1-2	CSVDPGYRYGYTF
15	TRBV12-3/TRBV12-4	TRBJ1-5	CASSLRFYSNQPQHF
14	TRBV11-2	TRBJ2-2	CASGGGAGTGELFF
17	TRBV6-5	TRBJ1-2	CASSYRARQGAFYGYTF
13	TRBV18	TRBJ2-5	CASSGIQGETQYF
19	TRBV7-6	TRBJ2-1	CASSLAPPSGGAGYNEQFF
16	TRBV5-1	TRBJ2-5	CASSLGGTELQETQYF
14	TRBV7-2	TRBJ1-4	CASSLRTGDEKLFF
15	TRBV18	TRBJ2-7	CASSPGHGPSYEQYF
13	TRBV18	TRBJ1-4	CASSPGTNEKLFF
14	TRBV7-2	TRBJ1-6	CASSGDRLYSPLHF
14	TRBV5-1	TRBJ2-2	CASSFTTGTGELFF